The 11 T cell receptor beta chains presented below share a single source sample, sequenced in a study of blood T cell repertoires in COVID-19 (dated by TCRdb to the early 2020s). Library prep was done by the immunoSEQ multiplex PCR assay. Not all clones reach the TCRdb copy of this immuneACCESS table, which keeps in-frame sequences only. Checked studies attribute under half of the gap to unresolved V genes and leave the rest unexplained. The sample table records hundreds of thousands of clones; 87% of these occur just once. Around 8.9% of the sample comes from the top ten. The sequencing input was PBMCs or T cells enriched from blood (not recorded which). Receptors originate from a woman younger than 35 who had recovered from COVID-19.

The V gene is TRBV2, the J gene TRBJ1-4, with D perhaps matching TRBD1 (5 bases). Between the trimmed V and J ends, which lost 4 bases and 11 bases, there was a span of 17 bases. The CDR3 has 14 residues. Germline V gene sequence: CDR1 SNHLY, CDR2 FYNNEI. CDR3 region: CASSGDLWGRKLFF. As DNA, the CDR3 is TGTGCCAGCAGTGGGGATCTATGGGGCCGTAAACTGTTTTTT.

This clone was counted between two and nine times. Other DNA sequences from this sample encode an identical CDR3 as well. The chain couples TRBV9 to TRBJ2-1; TRBD1 agrees at 9 bases. The CDR3 loop spans 16 amino acids. Germline assignment: CDR1 SGDLS and CDR2 YYNGEE. V shed 0 bases and J 3 bases; nucleotides not matched to a gene: 4. CDR3 bases: TGTGCCAGCAGCGTAGCTTACAGGGGGCTCTACAATGAGCAGTTCTTC. Its translation: CASSVAYRGLYNEQFF.

The J gene is TRBJ2-3, the V gene TRBV7-8, with TRBD1 as a possible D gene (5 bases). The germline V gene encodes CDR1 SGHVS and CDR2 FQNEAQ. CDR3 length: 15 amino acids. V gave up 5 bases and J gave up 6 bases, with 18 bases separating them. CDR3 nucleotides: TGTGCCAGCAGCGAGAAGACAGAATTTATGGATACGCAGTATTTT. Its protein is CASSEKTEFMDTQYF. Combining the CDR3 with reference TRBV7-8 and TRBJ2-3 gives the whole variable domain GAGVSQSPRYKVAKRGQDVALRCDPISGHVSLFWYQQALGQGPEFLTYFQNEAQLDKSGLPSDRFFAERPEGSVSTLKIQRTQQEDSAVYLCASSEKTEFMDTQYFGPGTRLTVL.

The V call is TRBV7-2, the J call TRBJ2-7; a weak D match, TRBD2 (6 bases). Trimming shortened V by 3 bases and J by 2 bases, and 14 bases separated the two germline ends. The CDR3 has 15 amino acids. Germline-derived CDR1 and CDR2 are SGHTA and FQGNSA. Written as DNA, the CDR3 is TGTGCCAGCAGCTTGGATGGACTATTAGCCTACGAGCAGTACTTC. Protein sequence: CASSLDGLLAYEQYF.

The chain is built from TRBV10-2 and TRBJ1-1, with TRBD1 as a possible D gene (5 bases). Germline CDR1 is WSHSY and CDR2 is SAAADI. V was trimmed by 11 bases and J by 3 bases, leaving 10 bases between them. The CDR3 is made up of 11 amino acids. CDR3 nucleotides: TGCGCCGGCGGGACGGACACTGAAGCTTTCTTT. Amino acid sequence: CAGGTDTEAFF.

V gene TRBV11-1 combines with J gene TRBJ2-3; D might be TRBD1 (5 bases). Per germline, CDR1 SGHAT and CDR2 FQDESV (reference sequence). The CDR3 is made up of 13 amino acids. V was clipped by 8 bases and J by 2 bases, with 11 bases between them. The CDR3 sequence is CASGGHYTDTQYF. CDR3 bases: TGTGCCAGCGGTGGACACTACACAGATACGCAGTATTTT.

The chain is built from TRBV7-9 and TRBJ1-2; D is unresolved. Germline values: CDR1 SEHNR, CDR2 FQNEAQ (reference sequence). The CDR3 contains 13 residues. V lost 2 bases and J lost 0, with 4 bases in between. CDR3 DNA sequence: TGTGCCAGCAGCTTACCAGCTAACTATGGCTACACCTTC. Protein product: CASSLPANYGYTF.

The genes are TRBV5-8 and TRBJ1-5, with 8 nucleotides matching TRBD1. Germline V CDR1 and CDR2: SGHTS, YDEGEE. This CDR3 is 14 amino acids long. Unmatched junction bases numbered 9, after V lost 9 bases and J lost 4 bases. This CDR3 reads CATHQGQANQPQHF. The CDR3 nucleotides read TGTGCCACCCACCAGGGACAGGCGAATCAGCCCCAGCATTTT.

The chain is built from TRBV5-4 and TRBJ1-2; maybe TRBD1 (5 bases). This CDR3 is 15 amino acids long. The germline V and J ends were trimmed by 0 bases and 3 bases, with 12 bases remaining between them. CDR1 is SGHNT, CDR2 YYREEE, per germline (reference sequence). CDR3 region: CASSLERGMHYGYTF. CDR3 nucleotides: TGTGCCAGCAGCTTGGAGCGGGGGATGCACTATGGCTACACCTTC.

The chain recombines TRBV11-2 with TRBJ1-1, with D hard to call. V lost 1 base and J lost 7, with 7 bases in between. CDR1 SGHAT and CDR2 FQNNGV come from the germline V gene. The length of the CDR3 is 12 residues. The chain's CDR3 is CASSLVTSEAFF. The CDR3 DNA is TGTGCCAGCAGCTTAGTTACCAGTGAAGCTTTCTTT.

CDR3 nucleotides: TGTGCCAGCAGAACAGGGGGTGACGACACAGATACGCAGTATTTT. Translating it yields CASRTGGDDTDTQYF. This chain uses TRBV28 with TRBJ2-3, with TRBD1 matching 8 bases. Germline CDR1 MDHEN, CDR2 SYDVKM. The CDR3 contains 15 residues. The junction had 7 bases not matched to a gene; V was cut back by 6 bases and J by 2 bases.